This passage covers 8 T cell receptor beta chains from one sample sequenced in a study of pediatric ulcerative colitis. TCRdb's table, derived via immunoSEQ multiplex PCR, lists solely in-frame clones and lacks some. The table records about 37,000 clones, around 75% of them present only once. During colonoscopy, one to two rectal pinch biopsies were collected. Sequencing was carried out using gut tissue. The origin of the receptors is a boy aged 5-17 years with severe ulcerative colitis.

This chain connects TRBV18 to TRBJ2-1; 8 bases are a match to TRBD1. V lost 5 bases to trimming and J lost 7 bases; unmatched junction nucleotides: 7. This CDR3 is built from 14 residues. Germline V gives CDR1 KGHSH, CDR2 LQKENI. CDR3 sequence (DNA): TGTGCCAGCTCAGGAGGACAGGGTGTAAATGAGCAGTTCTTC. Its translation: CASSGGQGVNEQFF.

The chain carries TRBV28 and TRBJ1-4; D gene ambiguous. Trimming took 1 base from V and 2 from J, leaving 17 bases between them. Germline V CDR1 and CDR2: MDHEN, SYDVKM. The length of the CDR3 is 18 residues. This CDR3 is CASSLSMGEFLTNEKLFF. In DNA form, the CDR3 reads TGTGCCAGCAGTTTATCTATGGGAGAATTTCTGACTAATGAAAAACTGTTTTTT.

The chain uses TRBV2 and TRBJ1-1, with 7 bases identical to TRBD1. J lost 0 bases, V lost 6 bases, and 4 bases had no gene match. The CDR3 is 14 amino acids. Per the germline V gene, CDR1 is SNHLY and CDR2 is FYNNEI. CDR3 sequence: CASRLGTVNTEAFF. The CDR3 region has the DNA TGTGCCAGCAGGCTAGGGACAGTGAACACTGAAGCTTTCTTT.

As DNA, the CDR3 is TGTGCCAGCACTCTCCGGTTAGGTCAGCCCCAGCATTTT. Its protein product is CASTLRLGQPQHF. This chain joins TRBV2 and TRBJ1-5, with D hard to call. Germline CDR1 SNHLY, CDR2 FYNNEI. This CDR3 spans 13 amino acids. Trimming shortened V by 7 bases and J by 6 bases, and 13 bases separated the two germline ends.

V is TRBV5-8 and J is TRBJ1-1; 7 bases map to TRBD1. This CDR3 comprises 14 residues. Losses at the gene ends were 3 bases for V and 0 bases for J; bases not matched to a gene: 2. Germline V gives CDR1 SGHTS, CDR2 YDEGEE. Here the CDR3 reads CASSWDSLNTEAFF. CDR3 sequence (DNA): TGTGCCAGCAGCTGGGACAGCTTGAACACTGAAGCTTTCTTT.

The rearrangement joins TRBV30 to TRBJ1-5; D unresolved. Germline V lookup: CDR1 GTSNPN, CDR2 SVGIG (reference sequence). This CDR3 has 13 residues. V lost 1 base and J 4 bases, leaving 8 bases between the germline ends. As DNA, the CDR3 is TGTGCCTGGAGTGAGGGTCCTAATCAGCCCCAGCATTTT. Protein product: CAWSEGPNQPQHF.

This clone was picked up one time. The CDR3 spells CASSLGDRGHGTQYF. The CDR3, as DNA: TGTGCCAGCAGCTTGGGGGACAGGGGGCATGGGACCCAGTACTTC. V and J are TRBV7-9 and TRBJ2-5, with 12 bases identical to TRBD1. J gave up 7 bases and V 3 bases, and 6 bases lay outside the gene matches. CDR1 is SEHNR and CDR2 is FQNEAQ in the germline V gene (reference sequence). The CDR3 has 15 amino acids.

The rearrangement links TRBV7-9 to TRBJ1-6; D ambiguous. The CDR3 is 16 amino acids. CDR1 is SEHNR, CDR2 FQNEAQ, per germline (reference sequence). The V end lost 5 bases, the J end lost 10 bases, and 21 bases lay between the germline ends. For the CDR3, the DNA is TGTGCCAGCAGCCCCCCGGGTAACCAAGGGAGGTCACCCCTCCACTTT. Translation gives CASSPPGNQGRSPLHF.